The 24 T cell receptor beta chains presented below share a single source sample, sequenced in a study of T cell clonotyping in hematopoietic cell transplantation. Repertoires were generated with immunoSEQ multiplex PCR, while TCRdb's copy carries only in-frame clones and drops some. The table shows around 11,000 clones, with about 47% occurring only once. The source material was peripheral blood mononuclear cells, sampled 100 days after allogeneic stem cell transplant. These receptors all stem from a female patient aged 50-59 years who had an allogeneic stem cell transplant from an unrelated donor, so the T cells may come from the graft donor. Some clones in this sample may be carry-over from other donors' samples.

The V call is TRBV6-5, the J call TRBJ2-1; weak D call: TRBD1 (6 bases). V was cut by 10 bases and J by 5 bases, with 12 bases left in between. The CDR3 is 12 residues long. Germline loops: CDR1 MNHEY, CDR2 SVGAGI. CDR3 loop: CATHRANNEQFF. DNA for the CDR3: TGTGCCACCCACAGGGCGAACAATGAGCAGTTCTTC.

The chain is built from TRBV30 and TRBJ1-3, with D possibly TRBD1 on 5 matching bases. This CDR3 is built from 15 residues. Looked up from germline, CDR1 is GTSNPN and CDR2 is SVGIG (reference sequence). Trimming took 0 bases from V and 2 from J, leaving 11 bases between them. DNA for the CDR3: TGTGCCTGGAGTGTGGGGATCAGGGCTGGAAACACCATATATTTT. This codes for CAWSVGIRAGNTIYF.

The chain joins TRBV25-1 to TRBJ2-2, with D possibly TRBD2 on 5 matching bases. The germline CDR1 and CDR2 sequences are MGHDK and SYGVNS. This CDR3 has 14 amino acids. V gave up 6 bases and J gave up 7 bases, with 15 bases separating them. The chain's CDR3 is CASRAPREVGELFF. CDR3 sequence (DNA): TGTGCCAGCAGGGCGCCGAGGGAAGTCGGGGAGCTGTTTTTT.

J is TRBJ1-4 and V is TRBV28, with D perhaps matching TRBD1 (6 bases). V shed 8 bases and J shed 7 bases, with 20 bases lying between them. The CDR3 covers 15 residues. Germline V gene lookup returns CDR1 MDHEN and CDR2 SYDVKM. CDR3 sequence: CASSLGTGKGEKLFF. CDR3 sequence (DNA): TGTGCCAGCTCCCTCGGTACAGGGAAGGGTGAAAAACTGTTTTTT.

The chain is built from TRBV27 and TRBJ2-1; 7 nucleotides match TRBD1. The J segment lost 9 bases and the V segment lost 5 bases, leaving 10 bases of the junction unmatched. In germline, CDR1 is MNHEY, CDR2 SMNVEV (reference sequence). The CDR3 has 14 residues. The CDR3 sequence: CASSTVTGMGEQFF. In nucleotides, the CDR3 is TGTGCCAGCAGTACCGTGACAGGGATGGGTGAGCAGTTCTTC.

The chain carries TRBV6-1 and TRBJ1-2; 10 nucleotides agree with TRBD1. This CDR3 comprises 15 residues. Germline V CDR1 and CDR2: MNHNS, SASEGT. V was clipped by 6 bases and J by 7 bases; unmatched bases: 11. In DNA form, the CDR3 reads TGTGCCAGCAGCATGGGGACAGGGGTAGTGGCTGGCTACACCTTC. Its translation is CASSMGTGVVAGYTF.

J is TRBJ2-7 and V is TRBV6-5; D remains ambiguous. This CDR3 comprises 15 residues. From germline, CDR1 is MNHEY and CDR2 SVGAGI. The V end was cut by 2 bases, the J end by 1 base, with 12 bases between. The DNA of the CDR3 is TGTGCCAGCAGTTACGGCTCTCTGGGTTCCTACGAGCAGTACTTC. This sequence encodes CASSYGSLGSYEQYF.

This clone turned up a few times. The chain is built from TRBV30 and TRBJ1-5; 7 bases are a match to TRBD1. This CDR3 has 14 amino acids. The ends lost 2 bases at V and 6 bases at J; junction bases unmatched: 7. Germline V gene sequence: CDR1 GTSNPN, CDR2 SVGIG (reference sequence). The CDR3 nucleotides are TGTGCCTGGAGTCCAACAGGGGTTGGTCAGCCCCAGCATTTT. This encodes CAWSPTGVGQPQHF.

The chain uses TRBV5-1 and TRBJ1-2, with D perhaps TRBD1 (5 bases). V gave up 0 bases and J gave up 1 base, with 10 bases separating them. The CDR3 contains 15 residues. Germline values: CDR1 SGHRS, CDR2 YFSETQ. CDR3: CASSLEVGVNYGYTF. The CDR3 coding sequence is TGCGCCAGCAGCTTGGAGGTAGGGGTTAACTATGGCTACACCTTC.

With regard to this clone: A read error may produce the germline difference seen at one junction end. V gene TRBV30 combines with J gene TRBJ1-2; D is perhaps TRBD1 (5 bases). Germline loops: CDR1 GTSNPN, CDR2 SVGIG (reference sequence). CDR3 size: 15 residues. This chain's CDR3 is CAWSVGDGREDGYTF. The CDR3 DNA sequence: TGCGCCTGGAGTGTAGGGGACGGACGAGAGGATGGCTACACCTTC.

The chain is built from TRBV30 and TRBJ1-4; D is ambiguous. This CDR3 is 13 amino acids long. V lost 0 bases and J lost 8, with 10 bases in between. Germline V gene lookup returns CDR1 GTSNPN and CDR2 SVGIG (reference sequence). The CDR3 DNA reads TGTGCCTGGAGTGTTGTCGGCAGCGAAAAACTGTTTTTT. Translation: CAWSVVGSEKLFF.

The V call is TRBV30, the J call TRBJ1-5, with D possibly being TRBD1 (6 bases). The CDR3 totals 12 residues. V lost 4 bases, J lost 5 bases, and 9 bases lay in between. Germline CDR1 reads GTSNPN; CDR2 reads SVGIG (reference sequence). CDR3 nucleotides: TGTGCCTGGAACGCAGGGGATCAGCCCCAGCATTTT. Translation gives CAWNAGDQPQHF.

The chain is built from TRBV30 and TRBJ1-2, with no clear D. The ends were cut back, 3 bases at V and 5 bases at J, with 7 bases in the middle. CDR1 and CDR2 from the germline V gene are GTSNPN and SVGIG (reference sequence). The length of the CDR3 is 11 residues. The CDR3, as DNA: TGTGCCTGGAGCAGAAGGTATGGCTACACCTTC. Translated: CAWSRRYGYTF.

The J gene is TRBJ2-7, the V gene TRBV6-1, with TRBD1 identical over 8 bases. V shed 3 bases and J 7 bases; nucleotides not matched to a gene: 5. Per the germline V gene, CDR1 is MNHNS and CDR2 is SASEGT. The CDR3 runs to 13 residues. CDR3 nucleotide sequence: TGTGCCAGCAGTGAGGGGACAGGTTTTGAGCAGTACTTC. It translates to CASSEGTGFEQYF.

This rearrangement joins TRBV30 to TRBJ2-3; 12 nucleotides match TRBD2. V dropped 2 bases and J dropped 0; count of bases not matched to a gene: 15. From germline, CDR1 is GTSNPN and CDR2 SVGIG (reference sequence). CDR3 length equals 20 residues. The CDR3 bases are TGTGCCTGGAGTCCCCTCGAGCTAGCGGGAGGGGCGACTAGCACAGATACGCAGTATTTT. Encoded protein: CAWSPLELAGGATSTDTQYF.

This clone was detected a few times. The gene calls are TRBV4-3 and TRBJ1-2; D uncertain. Germline loops: CDR1 LGHNA, CDR2 YSLEER. This CDR3 has 15 amino acids. V was shortened by 4 bases and J by 5 bases, with 17 bases between the two germline ends. CDR3 DNA: TGCGCCAGCAGCCCAATCCACGAACGGATTTATGGCTACACCTTC. Amino acid sequence: CASSPIHERIYGYTF.

The chain carries TRBV7-3 and TRBJ2-5; 9 bases are a match to TRBD1. The V and J ends lost 5 bases and 1 base, in that order; junction bases with no gene match: 2. The CDR3 length is 14 residues. Germline V CDR1 and CDR2: SGHTA, FQGTGA. The CDR3 is CASSLTGGQETQYF. The CDR3 DNA sequence: TGTGCCAGCAGCCTGACAGGGGGCCAAGAGACCCAGTACTTC.

The chain has TRBV28 and TRBJ1-2; 9 nucleotides agree with TRBD1. Trimming removed 4 bases from V and 3 bases from J; junction bases left unmatched: 0. Germline CDR1 is MDHEN and CDR2 is SYDVKM. This CDR3 has 13 amino acids. The CDR3 region is CASSWDRDYGYTF. Written as DNA, the CDR3 is TGTGCCAGCAGTTGGGACAGGGACTATGGCTACACCTTC.

The chain employs TRBV9 and TRBJ1-1, with D possibly being TRBD1 (6 bases). The germline V gene has CDR1 SGDLS and CDR2 YYNGEE. The V end was cut by 0 bases, the J end by 7 bases, with 10 bases between. The CDR3 loop spans 13 amino acids. CDR3 bases: TGTGCCAGCAGCGTAGTCGGACAGCGTGAAGCTTTCTTT. It yields the protein CASSVVGQREAFF.

This clone was observed a single time. The J gene is TRBJ1-1, the V gene TRBV25-1, with D unclear. The CDR3 contains 14 residues. The V and J ends lost 0 bases and 1 base respectively, with 6 bases between them. Germline V gene sequence: CDR1 MGHDK, CDR2 SYGVNS. The CDR3 DNA reads as TGTGCCAGCAGTGAATATTGGGGGAACACTGAAGCTTTCTTT. This translates into CASSEYWGNTEAFF.

V and J are TRBV6-1 and TRBJ1-6; TRBD1 might be the D (5 bases). The CDR3 is 15 amino acids. Per germline, CDR1 MNHNS and CDR2 SASEGT. The V end lost 4 bases, the J end lost 2 bases, and 9 bases lay between the germline ends. CDR3 sequence: CASSGGGTYNSPLHF. The CDR3 region has the DNA TGTGCCAGCAGTGGGGGCGGCACCTATAATTCACCCCTCCACTTT.

The V and J genes are TRBV7-9 and TRBJ1-6; 9 bases line up with TRBD1. V shed 7 bases, J shed 8 bases, and the junction held 12 bases outside the gene matches. This CDR3 has 16 amino acids. Germline V lookup: CDR1 SEHNR, CDR2 FQNEAQ (reference sequence). The CDR3 reads CASTQGQGSFHSPLHF. Here the CDR3 DNA reads TGTGCCAGCACCCAGGGACAGGGCTCTTTCCATTCACCCCTCCACTTT.

This clone was seen a few times. CDR3 coding DNA: TGTGCCTGGAGTGTCCCGAACGGGCCGCGGGGCACTGAAGCTTTCTTT. Its protein product is CAWSVPNGPRGTEAFF. V and J are TRBV30 and TRBJ1-1; D gene uncertain. Germline V gives CDR1 GTSNPN, CDR2 SVGIG (reference sequence). This CDR3 spans 16 amino acids. Trimming left V 0 bases short and J 4 bases short, with 18 bases between.

The V call is TRBV30, the J call TRBJ1-1; 8 nucleotides match TRBD1. The CDR3 is 15 amino acids. The V segment lost 4 bases and the J segment 4 bases; nucleotides outside the gene matches: 11. CDR1 and CDR2 (germline): GTSNPN, SVGIG (reference sequence). DNA for the CDR3: TGTGCCTGGAAGGAGGGGACGACAGGGGTCACTGAAGCTTTCTTT. Translation gives CAWKEGTTGVTEAFF.